The 27 T cell receptor beta chains below were found in one sample sequenced in a study of T cell repertoires in cytomegalovirus infection. These receptors have no known antigen. TCRdb passed the reads through MiXCR, listing each CDR3 protein once. The table has some 800,000 distinct CDR3 sequences, 25% to 30% seen once. Specimen: cultured CD8+ T cells from PBMCs, collected from culture after CMV antigen stimulation. Receptors were obtained from a human donor in good health (CMV status not recorded). Some clones in this sample may be carry-over from other donors' samples.

The J gene is TRBJ2-3, the V gene TRBV20-1; TRBD2 aligns across 9 bases. CDR1 is DFQATT and CDR2 is SNEGSKA in the germline V gene (reference sequence). This CDR3 contains 17 residues. J gave up 0 bases and V 3 bases, and 10 bases lay outside the gene matches. In DNA, the CDR3 is TGCAGTGCTAGTGTGCTAGCGGGGAGTCCTAGCACAGATACGCAGTATTTT. Protein sequence: CSASVLAGSPSTDTQYF.

This clonotype was counted many times. The CDR3 sequence: CASSPLLSSSTDTQYF. CDR3 sequence (DNA): TGTGCCAGCAGCCCCTTATTGTCTTCCAGCACAGATACGCAGTATTTT. V gene TRBV28 combines with J gene TRBJ2-3; D not resolved. Germline assignment: CDR1 MDHEN and CDR2 SYDVKM. With 6 bases removed from V and 0 bases from J, the gap between germline ends came to 16 bases. The CDR3 is 16 residues long.

J is TRBJ2-2 and V is TRBV7-6; D is uncertain. The CDR3 sequence is 12 residues long. The ends were cut back, 7 bases at V and 5 bases at J, with 8 bases in the middle. CDR1 and CDR2 (germline): SGHVS, FNYEAQ. This CDR3 is CASNLRTGELFF. For the CDR3, the DNA is TGTGCCAGCAACCTCCGAACCGGGGAGCTGTTTTTT.

This clonotype was recorded at least ten times. The V gene is TRBV7-6, the J gene TRBJ2-1; the match to TRBD2 covers 7 bases. This CDR3 region has 13 residues. Germline trimming cut 5 bases from V and 8 bases from J; bases unmatched to any gene: 6. Germline CDR1 reads SGHVS; CDR2 reads FNYEAQ. The DNA of the CDR3 is TGTGCCAGCAGCGCGGGACTACAACATGAGCAGTTCTTC. It codes for CASSAGLQHEQFF. The variable domain in full, with the rest retrieved from reference TRBV7-6 and TRBJ2-1, is GAGVSQSPRYKVTKRGQDVALRCDPISGHVSLYWYRQALGQGPEFLTYFNYEAQQDKSGLPNDRFSAERPEGSISTLTIQRTEQRDSAMYRCASSAGLQHEQFFGPGTRLTVL.

V gene TRBV6-6 combines with J gene TRBJ2-1; TRBD1 aligns across 8 bases. This CDR3 has 15 residues. V shed 5 bases, J shed 7 bases, and the junction held 10 bases outside the gene matches. The germline gives CDR1 MNHNY, CDR2 SVGAGI (reference sequence). CDR3 loop: CASSVTLDRANEQFF. CDR3 sequence (DNA): TGTGCCAGCAGTGTTACCTTGGACAGGGCAAATGAGCAGTTCTTC.

This clonotype was observed a few times. The gene calls are TRBV6-1 and TRBJ2-7; D remains unclear. The CDR3 extends over 16 amino acids. Germline V lookup: CDR1 MNHNS, CDR2 SASEGT. The V gene lost 0 bases and the J gene lost 0 bases, with 12 bases spanning the gap. The CDR3 sequence is CASSEARLSISYEQYV. The DNA of the CDR3 is TGTGCCAGCAGTGAAGCGCGGCTATCAATCTCCTACGAGCAGTACGTC.

The chain links TRBV20-1 to TRBJ1-2; D gene ambiguous. V lost 5 bases to trimming and J lost 4 bases, with 11 bases between them. Germline V gives CDR1 DFQATT, CDR2 SNEGSKA (reference sequence). CDR3 length: 12 amino acids. The CDR3 spells CSAFREFYGYTF. CDR3 sequence (DNA): TGCAGTGCTTTCCGGGAGTTCTATGGCTACACCTTC.

There are a few counts of this clonotype. This chain links TRBV6-5 with TRBJ1-2; D uncertain. CDR3 length: 17 amino acids. Germline V lookup: CDR1 MNHEY, CDR2 SVGAGI. Trimming cost V 0 bases and J 3 bases, with 17 bases left between them. In nucleotides, the CDR3 is TGTGCCAGCAGTTACTCCATAGCTAGTTTTGATGACTATGGCTACACCTTC. Its protein is CASSYSIASFDDYGYTF.

This clonotype was counted between two and nine times. This chain links TRBV7-2 with TRBJ1-2, with TRBD1 identical over 8 bases. Germline lookup yields CDR1 SGHTA and CDR2 FQGNSA. V was clipped by 4 bases and J by 4 bases; unmatched bases: 17. The CDR3 extends over 18 amino acids. The CDR3 protein is CASSSQRGPTGDSYGYTF. In nucleotides, the CDR3 is TGTGCCAGCAGCTCACAGAGGGGCCCGACAGGGGATTCCTATGGCTACACCTTC.

This clonotype appeared many times. V usage is TRBV7-6 and J usage is TRBJ1-1, with a possible D match to TRBD1 (5 bases). The CDR3 spans 13 residues. The germline V gene encodes CDR1 SGHVS and CDR2 FNYEAQ. The germline V and J ends were trimmed by 6 bases and 6 bases, with 14 bases remaining between them. CDR3 DNA: TGTGCCAGCAGACCCGGGGGGAGCCCTGAAGCTTTCTTT. As protein: CASRPGGSPEAFF.

In its sample, this clonotype was seen a few times. The chain is built from TRBV27 and TRBJ1-1, with 10 nucleotides matching TRBD1. Germline CDR1 reads MNHEY; CDR2 reads SMNVEV (reference sequence). CDR3 length: 14 residues. The ends lost 5 bases at V and 5 bases at J; junction bases unmatched: 5. This chain's CDR3 is CASSPRDRGTEAFF. DNA for the CDR3: TGTGCCAGCAGTCCCCGGGACAGGGGAACTGAAGCTTTCTTT.

The chain employs TRBV10-2 and TRBJ1-6; TRBD1 is a possible D gene (5 bases). V lost 10 bases and J lost 7, with 14 bases in between. The CDR3 totals 13 residues. Per the germline V gene, CDR1 is WSHSY and CDR2 is SAAADI. The CDR3: CATNQGGNSPLHF. The DNA for the CDR3 is TGCGCCACCAATCAGGGCGGGAATTCACCCCTCCACTTT.

This clonotype was counted at least ten times. The chain links TRBV7-2 to TRBJ2-5; 9 bases are shared with TRBD1. Germline V lookup: CDR1 SGHTA, CDR2 FQGNSA. V was clipped by 5 bases and J by 2 bases; unmatched bases: 9. CDR3 length equals 16 residues. The CDR3 loop is CASSVNRGLLQETQYF. In DNA, the CDR3 is TGTGCCAGCAGCGTAAACAGGGGGCTATTACAAGAGACCCAGTACTTC.

This clonotype has just a few counts. This chain uses TRBV24-1 with TRBJ2-3; no clear D gene. Trimming stripped 3 bases from V and 6 bases from J, with 12 bases between. The germline gives CDR1 KGHDR, CDR2 SFDVKD. There are 14 residues in the CDR3. For the CDR3, the DNA is TGTGCCACCAGTGATCTAGAGCGTGAGGATACGCAGTATTTT. This encodes CATSDLEREDTQYF.

This clonotype was picked up a small number of times. CDR3 amino acids: CASSQGPGGQGYTF. Here the CDR3 DNA reads TGCGCCAGCAGCCAAGGTCCTGGGGGGCAGGGCTACACCTTC. The chain combines TRBV4-3 with TRBJ1-2; D may be TRBD1 (6 bases). The CDR3 covers 14 residues. The V end lost 1 base, the J end lost 8 bases, and 14 bases lay between the germline ends. CDR1 and CDR2 from the germline V gene are LGHNA and YSLEER.

This clonotype was detected many times. The rearrangement links TRBV6-5 to TRBJ1-6, with 8 bases fitting TRBD1. V was pared by 0 bases and J by 10 bases, with 5 bases of the junction left unmatched. The V gene's germline CDR1 is MNHEY and CDR2 SVGAGI. This CDR3 region has 15 residues. The CDR3 nucleotides read TGTGCCAGCAGTTACTCACAGGGGGGACGCTCACCCCTCCACTTT. Protein sequence: CASSYSQGGRSPLHF.

The sample holds a few counts of this clonotype. The chain combines TRBV4-3 with TRBJ1-1; D unclear. The germline V gene has CDR1 LGHNA and CDR2 YSLEER. Trimming stripped 3 bases from V and 3 bases from J, with 11 bases between. The CDR3 has 14 residues. The CDR3 bases are TGCGCCAGCAGCCACCAGCAGTGGGACACTGAAGCTTTCTTT. It specifies CASSHQQWDTEAFF.

This clonotype was observed a few times. The CDR3 DNA is TGCAGTGCTAGAGATCCCCTAGCGGGGGTTTCCGGGGAGCTGTTTTTT. Protein: CSARDPLAGVSGELFF. V and J are TRBV20-1 and TRBJ2-2; 10 nucleotides agree with TRBD2. V trimming: 0 bases; J trimming: 6 bases; junction bases outside the gene matches: 7. Germline V gene lookup returns CDR1 DFQATT and CDR2 SNEGSKA (reference sequence). The CDR3 has 16 amino acids.

J is TRBJ1-5 and V is TRBV19, with D tentatively TRBD1 (5 bases). Deletions cut 3 bases from V and 11 bases from J, with 11 bases between. The CDR3 is 12 amino acids. Germline V gene data show CDR1 as LNHDA and CDR2 as SQIVND (reference sequence). CDR3 sequence (DNA): TGTGCCAGTAGTATCGGGGGGGTCGCCCAGCATTTT. It encodes CASSIGGVAQHF.

The chain has TRBV6-6 and TRBJ1-2; the match to TRBD1 covers 7 bases. V shed 1 base and J 1 base; nucleotides not matched to a gene: 6. Germline V gives CDR1 MNHNY, CDR2 SVGAGI (reference sequence). The CDR3 length is 16 residues. The chain's CDR3 is CASSYLGQIYNYGYTF. The CDR3 coding sequence is TGTGCCAGCAGTTACTTGGGACAGATATATAACTATGGCTACACCTTC.

This clonotype was seen at least ten times. The chain uses TRBV7-2 and TRBJ1-1; tentatively, D is TRBD1 (6 bases). Germline V lookup: CDR1 SGHTA, CDR2 FQGNSA. V dropped 2 bases and J dropped 8 bases, with 15 bases sitting between them. The CDR3 is 14 amino acids. The CDR3 DNA sequence: TGTGCCAGCAGCTTAAGGACTTCCGGGACAGAAGCTTTCTTT. Protein sequence: CASSLRTSGTEAFF.

This clonotype was recorded a few times. The rearrangement links TRBV4-3 to TRBJ2-3; TRBD2 aligns across 8 bases. The V and J ends lost 1 base and 6 bases, in that order; junction bases with no gene match: 9. Per germline, CDR1 LGHNA and CDR2 YSLEER. CDR3 size: 16 residues. This chain's CDR3 is CASSQGTSGRMDTQYF. The DNA for the CDR3 is TGCGCCAGCAGCCAAGGAACTAGCGGTAGGATGGATACGCAGTATTTT.

V usage is TRBV10-1 and J usage is TRBJ2-1, with 8 bases fitting TRBD1. This CDR3 is 15 amino acids long. CDR1 and CDR2 (germline): WNHNN, SYGVQD (reference sequence). Unmatched junction bases numbered 5, after V lost 4 bases and J lost 3 bases. Here the CDR3 DNA reads TGCGCCAGCAGTGCGGCAACAGGGGGCTACAATGAGCAGTTCTTC. Translation: CASSAATGGYNEQFF.

This clonotype has more than one count but fewer than ten. The chain couples TRBV4-1 to TRBJ1-1, with D hard to call. The germline gives CDR1 MGHRA, CDR2 YSYEKL. There are 13 residues in the CDR3. Trimming stripped 0 bases from V and 6 bases from J, with 8 bases between. The CDR3 DNA follows: TGCGCCAGCAGCCAAGAGGGTTTTTCTGAAGCTTTCTTT. It translates to CASSQEGFSEAFF.

This clonotype was picked up a small number of times. The genes are TRBV19 and TRBJ2-7, with 8 positions matching TRBD2. The trim removed 5 bases at V and 6 bases at J, leaving 6 bases unmatched. The V gene's germline CDR1 is LNHDA and CDR2 SQIVND (reference sequence). The CDR3 runs to 13 residues. The CDR3 region has the DNA TGTGCCAGTAGTGGGGGCGCGGGGGGCGAGCAGTACTTC. Amino acid sequence: CASSGGAGGEQYF. The full variable domain, rest sourced from reference TRBV19 and TRBJ2-7, is DGGITQSPKYLFRKEGQNVTLSCEQNLNHDAMYWYRQDPGQGLRLIYYSQIVNDFQKGDIAEGYSVSREKKESFPLTVTSAQKNPTAFYLCASSGGAGGEQYFGPGTRLTVT.

There are a few counts of this clonotype. The chain joins TRBV29-1 to TRBJ2-2; TRBD2 agrees at 8 bases. Germline CDR1 reads SQVTM; CDR2 reads ANQGSEA. Trimming at V came to 5 bases and at J to 5 bases, leaving 7 bases not matched to a gene. This CDR3 is built from 14 residues. CDR3 residues: CSVPAGGSTGELFF. The CDR3 bases are TGCAGCGTTCCTGCGGGGGGTTCGACCGGGGAGCTGTTTTTT.

The gene calls are TRBV11-3 and TRBJ2-1; tentative D call: TRBD2 (7 bases). The germline gives CDR1 SGHNT, CDR2 YENEEA. The CDR3 covers 16 residues. Trimming removed 4 bases from V and 1 base from J, with 14 bases in between. This CDR3 is CASSSSRGASYNEQFF. CDR3 nucleotides: TGTGCCAGCAGCTCATCCCGGGGGGCGTCCTACAATGAGCAGTTCTTC.